This T cell receptor (beta chain) originates from a study of shared clonotypes between healthy human individuals. Across the whole study: The study used three CD4 naive, three CD4 memory, two CD8 naive and one CD8 memory plate per donor.

The CDR3 sequence is 15 residues long. Germline trimming cut 4 bases from V and 0 bases from J; bases unmatched to any gene: 4. CDR1 is MGHRA, CDR2 YSYEKL, per germline. Once extracted for a subset, genomic DNA was divided evenly among several immunoSEQ plates. Measured with immunoSEQ multiplex PCR; TCRdb has only the in-frame clones, and not every one. Among 700,000 or so clones, more than 70% were seen once, and the ten largest hold approximately 1.8%. This clone was picked up many times. Its antigen is not known. Donors were healthy HIV-negative adults without recent acute infections or vaccinations. Study-wide points: Having only a few donors restricted how much genetic and exposure-history diversity was captured.

Specimen: memory CD4+ T cells sorted from blood. Subset described: CD45RA-negative fraction. This receptor was taken from a woman in her 30s in good health. The chain couples TRBV4-1 to TRBJ2-7; 9 bases match TRBD1. The CDR3 region is CASSPGQGSSYEQYF. CDR3 in DNA: TGCGCCAGCAGCCCTGGACAGGGGAGCTCCTACGAGCAGTACTTC.